This passage covers 4 T cell receptor beta chains from one sample sequenced in a study of blood T cell repertoires in COVID-19 (dated by TCRdb to 2020 to 2021). Receptors were amplified or captured by the immunoSEQ multiplex PCR assay. TCRdb limited this immuneACCESS table to in-frame rearrangements with V and J called. A share of clones is missing; checked studies link under half to unresolved V genes, and the rest is unexplained. The sample data list approximately 230,000 clones, and 75% to 95% of these were observed just once. Approximately 2% of the sample rests with the top ten. Sequenced material: PBMCs or T cells enriched from blood (not recorded which). Every receptor here comes from a woman aged 18-29 years who had recovered from COVID-19.

The chain couples TRBV11-1 to TRBJ2-2; maybe TRBD2 (5 bases). This CDR3 spans 15 amino acids. From germline, CDR1 is SGHAT and CDR2 FQDESV (reference sequence). The V end lost 1 base, the J end lost 6 bases, and 12 bases lay between the germline ends. This CDR3 reads CASSLEGDGAGELFF. The CDR3 DNA follows: TGTGCCAGCAGCTTAGAGGGCGACGGGGCCGGGGAGCTGTTTTTT.

The chain is built from TRBV29-1 and TRBJ2-3; a possible D gene is TRBD2 (5 bases). Germline V gene sequence: CDR1 SQVTM, CDR2 ANQGSEA. CDR3 size: 11 residues. Trimming cost V 3 bases and J 9 bases, with 10 bases left between them. CDR3 sequence reads: CSVDLPGTQYF. The DNA for the CDR3 is TGCAGCGTTGACCTCCCGGGGACGCAGTATTTT.

The V call is TRBV7-2, the J call TRBJ1-6, with 9 bases matching TRBD1. The V and J ends lost 5 bases and 6 bases, in that order; junction bases with no gene match: 5. The germline CDR1 and CDR2 sequences are SGHTA and FQGNSA. CDR3 length equals 15 residues. This CDR3 is CASSLKTGGNSPLHF. Written as DNA, the CDR3 is TGTGCCAGCAGCCTAAAGACAGGGGGTAATTCACCCCTCCACTTT.

The rearrangement links TRBV7-3 to TRBJ2-3; 12 bases fit TRBD2. From germline, CDR1 is SGHTA and CDR2 FQGTGA. The CDR3 sequence is 17 residues long. The V and J ends lost 5 bases and 3 bases, in that order; junction bases with no gene match: 9. CDR3 nucleotides: TGTGCCAGCAGCCCCAACAGACTAGCGGGAGAGACAGATACGCAGTATTTT. It is translated as CASSPNRLAGETDTQYF.